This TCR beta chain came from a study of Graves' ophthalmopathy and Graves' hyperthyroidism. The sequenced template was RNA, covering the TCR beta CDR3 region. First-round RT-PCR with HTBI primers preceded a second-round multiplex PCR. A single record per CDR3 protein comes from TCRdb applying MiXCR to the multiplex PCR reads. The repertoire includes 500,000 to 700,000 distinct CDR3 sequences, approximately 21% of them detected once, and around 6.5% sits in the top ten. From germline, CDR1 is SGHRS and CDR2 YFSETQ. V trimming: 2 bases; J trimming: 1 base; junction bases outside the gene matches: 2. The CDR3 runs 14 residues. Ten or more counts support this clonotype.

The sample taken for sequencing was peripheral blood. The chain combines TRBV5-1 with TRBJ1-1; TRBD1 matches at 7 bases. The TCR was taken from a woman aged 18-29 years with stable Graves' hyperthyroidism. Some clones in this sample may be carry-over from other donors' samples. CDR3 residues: CASSLGDRNTEAFF. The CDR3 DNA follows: TGCGCCAGCAGCTTAGGGGACAGGAACACTGAAGCTTTCTTT.